The sequence of this T cell receptor beta chain was determined in a study of blood T cell repertoires in COVID-19. Per the study methods: Nucleated cell number was recorded as an estimate derived from reference gene primer amplification. Measured with immunoSEQ multiplex PCR; TCRdb has only the in-frame clones, and not every one. That table supplies the V and J calls and clone size; D and trimming were determined from the DNA. The sample lists just over 250,000 clones, around 84% occurring once. Ages ranged from roughly 18 to 100 years, with residence in around 24 US areas. Assignments of participants to cohorts depended upon their own reported clinical history. Germline V gene data show CDR1 as PRHDT and CDR2 as FYEKMQ (reference sequence). The CDR3 has 14 amino acids. After removal of 2 bases from V and 8 bases from J, the junction contained 5 bases not matched to a gene.

The chain carries TRBV13 and TRBJ1-2, with 10 positions matching TRBD1. The specimen was PBMCs or T cells enriched from blood (not recorded which). The source of this sequence is a man aged 25-40 years with acute COVID-19. The CDR3: CASSLRTGGRGYTF. CDR3 DNA sequence: TGTGCCAGCAGCTTAAGGACAGGGGGTCGCGGCTACACCTTC.